The 32 T cell receptor beta chains in this list originate from one sample, sequenced in a study of blood T cell repertoires in COVID-19. The repertoire was sequenced with immunoSEQ multiplex PCR; TCRdb's copy has only in-frame clones and lacks some. Among 200,000 to 250,000 clones listed, over 80% were seen once. Sequenced input: peripheral blood. The receptors were sampled from a human donor in a cohort sampled during active COVID-19.

The chain uses TRBV7-2 and TRBJ2-3; 13 bases line up with TRBD2. V trimming: 5 bases; J trimming: 6 bases; junction bases outside the gene matches: 8. CDR3 length: 16 residues. The V gene's germline CDR1 is SGHTA and CDR2 FQGNSA. The CDR3 sequence is CASSQGLAGRIDTQYF. For the CDR3, the DNA is TGTGCCAGCAGCCAGGGACTAGCGGGGAGGATTGATACGCAGTATTTT.

The rearrangement links TRBV28 to TRBJ2-1; D ambiguous. This CDR3 has 13 amino acids. Deletions cut 5 bases from V and 8 bases from J, with 13 bases between. Germline CDR1 MDHEN, CDR2 SYDVKM. This chain's CDR3 is CASSNAGSDEQFF. In nucleotides, the CDR3 is TGTGCCAGCAGTAATGCAGGTTCCGATGAGCAGTTCTTC.

The chain has TRBV3-1 (or the pseudogene TRBV3-2) and TRBJ1-1, with TRBD1 identical over 10 bases. V gave up 11 bases and J gave up 1 base; unmatched junction bases: 16. Germline CDR1 and CDR2: LGHDT and YNNKEL (reference sequence). This CDR3 region has 17 residues. CDR3 region: CAAPLAGTGATNTEAFF. The CDR3 DNA reads TGTGCCGCCCCCCTAGCCGGGACAGGGGCTACGAACACTGAAGCTTTCTTT.

The chain combines TRBV27 with TRBJ1-6; D possibly corresponds to TRBD1 (6 bases). The CDR3 totals 19 residues. V lost 5 bases and J 0 bases, leaving 20 bases between the germline ends. CDR1 is MNHEY and CDR2 is SMNVEV in the germline V gene (reference sequence). CDR3 loop: CASSPPGHPTRSYNSPLHF. The CDR3 DNA is TGTGCCAGCAGTCCCCCGGGACACCCGACCCGCTCCTATAATTCACCCCTCCACTTT.

In its sample, this clone was seen a few times. The chain joins TRBV18 to TRBJ2-7; 9 bases are shared with TRBD2. CDR3 length equals 18 residues. CDR1 is KGHSH, CDR2 LQKENI, per germline. V lost 4 bases to trimming and J lost 1 base; unmatched junction nucleotides: 14. The CDR3 is CASSRQGPRTSASYEQYF. The CDR3 bases are TGTGCCAGCTCACGACAGGGCCCCCGGACTAGCGCGTCCTACGAGCAGTACTTC.

This clone turned up a few times. This chain joins TRBV4-3 and TRBJ2-7, with TRBD1 as a possible D gene (5 bases). This CDR3 comprises 14 residues. The ends were cut back, 0 bases at V and 4 bases at J, with 10 bases in the middle. The V gene's germline CDR1 is LGHNA and CDR2 YSLEER. The CDR3 is CASSQDRAGYEQYF. As DNA, the CDR3 is TGCGCCAGCAGCCAAGATAGGGCAGGGTACGAGCAGTACTTC.

The CDR3 loop reads CASSPGVSGSEAFF. The CDR3 bases are TGTGCCAGCAGCCCAGGGGTCTCAGGTTCTGAAGCTTTCTTT. The chain has TRBV9 and TRBJ1-1, with TRBD1 as a possible D gene (6 bases). The CDR3 sequence is 14 residues long. The V and J ends lost 4 bases and 6 bases respectively, with 16 bases between them. Looked up from germline, CDR1 is SGDLS and CDR2 is YYNGEE.

Concerning this clone: The same CDR3 arises from other DNA sequences in this sample as well. The chain uses TRBV28 and TRBJ2-7, with D maybe TRBD2 (5 bases). Germline V gene lookup returns CDR1 MDHEN and CDR2 SYDVKM. V was clipped by 3 bases and J by 1 base, with 7 bases between them. This CDR3 is built from 13 residues. CDR3 residues: CASSFGGSYEQYF. The CDR3 nucleotides are TGTGCCAGCAGTTTCGGCGGGTCCTACGAGCAGTACTTC. The complete variable domain, with remaining parts taken from reference TRBV28 and TRBJ2-7, reads DVKVTQSSRYLVKRTGEKVFLECVQDMDHENMFWYRQDPGLGLRLIYFSYDVKMKEKGDIPEGYSVSREKKERFSLILESASTNQTSMYLCASSFGGSYEQYFGPGTRLTVT.

V and J are TRBV11-1 and TRBJ2-7; 12 bases are a match to TRBD2. This CDR3 region has 14 residues. Germline V gene lookup returns CDR1 SGHAT and CDR2 FQDESV (reference sequence). The J segment lost 7 bases and the V segment lost 5 bases, leaving 6 bases of the junction unmatched. CDR3 DNA sequence: TGTGCCAGCAGCCCTAGCGGGAGGGCAGGGGAGCAGTACTTC. Amino acid sequence: CASSPSGRAGEQYF.

The CDR3 loop reads CASSSGRWQRVNTEAFF. For the CDR3, the DNA is TGTGCCAGCAGCTCCGGCCGATGGCAGCGCGTAAACACTGAAGCTTTCTTT. The chain employs TRBV11-2 and TRBJ1-1; no firm D call. This CDR3 region has 17 residues. In germline, CDR1 is SGHAT, CDR2 FQNNGV. V was shortened by 4 bases and J by 2 bases, with 20 bases between the two germline ends.

The rearrangement uses TRBV9 and TRBJ1-3, with 7 nucleotides matching TRBD1. The CDR3 has 15 residues. V was pared by 3 bases and J by 2 bases, with 5 bases of the junction left unmatched. Per germline, CDR1 SGDLS and CDR2 YYNGEE. In DNA form, the CDR3 reads TGTGCCAGCAGCGGACAGGGCTTTGCTGGAAACACCATATATTTT. Encoded protein: CASSGQGFAGNTIYF.

V and J are TRBV10-3 and TRBJ2-7; a weak D match, TRBD2 (7 bases). There are 13 residues in the CDR3. Germline V gene sequence: CDR1 ENHRY, CDR2 SYGVKD. The ends were cut back, 7 bases at V and 5 bases at J, with 15 bases in the middle. In DNA, the CDR3 is TGTGCCATCATGGGGGGGGCAACGGACGAGCAGTACTTC. Amino acid sequence: CAIMGGATDEQYF.

Here the CDR3 DNA reads TGTGCCAGCAGCTTAGTGGTTCTAAACAATGAGCAGTTCTTC. Its protein product is CASSLVVLNNEQFF. The chain couples TRBV11-2 to TRBJ2-1; D is unclear. V dropped 1 base and J dropped 5 bases, with 9 bases sitting between them. CDR3 size: 14 residues. Looked up from germline, CDR1 is SGHAT and CDR2 is FQNNGV.

The chain recombines TRBV3-1 (or the pseudogene TRBV3-2) with TRBJ2-1; possible D gene TRBD2, 5 bases. The CDR3 spans 15 residues. CDR1 is LGHDT, CDR2 YNNKEL, per germline (reference sequence). Trimming took off 3 bases at V and 2 bases at J, with 11 bases between the two ends. The CDR3 loop is CASSHRDSTYNEQFF. CDR3 DNA: TGTGCCAGCAGCCACCGGGATTCAACCTACAATGAGCAGTTCTTC.

The CDR3 here is CASSLSPLAALNTGELFF. CDR3 nucleotides: TGTGCCAGCAGTTTATCGCCCCTAGCGGCCCTGAACACCGGGGAGCTGTTTTTT. The gene calls are TRBV27 and TRBJ2-2; the match to TRBD2 covers 7 bases. Germline lookup yields CDR1 MNHEY and CDR2 SMNVEV (reference sequence). After removal of 0 bases from V and 1 base from J, the junction contained 8 bases not matched to a gene. The CDR3 contains 18 residues.

This clone was seen only a few times. This chain joins TRBV5-1 and TRBJ1-2; 8 positions agree with TRBD1. The CDR3 is 12 residues long. With V trimmed by 4 bases and J by 8 bases, 4 bases remained unmatched. Germline V gives CDR1 SGHRS, CDR2 YFSETQ. The CDR3 is CASSRTGYGYTF. CDR3 DNA: TGCGCCAGCAGCCGGACAGGGTACGGCTACACCTTC.

This clone was recorded only once. The genes are TRBV11-2 and TRBJ1-5; a possible D gene is TRBD1 (5 bases). This CDR3 spans 15 amino acids. V lost 2 bases and J lost 2, with 10 bases in between. Germline V lookup: CDR1 SGHAT, CDR2 FQNNGV. The CDR3 nucleotides are TGTGCCAGCAGCTTACGGCAGGGTGGCAATCAGCCCCAGCATTTT. Translating it yields CASSLRQGGNQPQHF.

There are a few counts of this clone. This sequence joins TRBV7-2 and TRBJ2-7; 11 positions match TRBD2. Germline loops: CDR1 SGHTA, CDR2 FQGNSA. V lost 0 bases to trimming and J lost 10 bases; unmatched junction nucleotides: 2. The CDR3 has 13 residues. The chain's CDR3 is CASSLALAGDQYF. CDR3 in DNA: TGTGCCAGCAGCTTAGCACTAGCGGGAGATCAGTACTTC.

This chain joins TRBV20-1 and TRBJ1-5, with D maybe TRBD1 (5 bases). The CDR3 spans 15 residues. Germline CDR1 DFQATT, CDR2 SNEGSKA (reference sequence). V was trimmed by 3 bases and J by 3 bases, leaving 15 bases between them. In nucleotides, the CDR3 is TGCAGTGCTAGTCGGTCAGGGTTGGACAATCAGCCCCAGCATTTT. This sequence encodes CSASRSGLDNQPQHF.

V is TRBV6-5 and J is TRBJ1-5, with a tentative D call TRBD1 (6 bases). Trimming removed 5 bases at V and 0 bases at J, with 11 bases between. In germline, CDR1 is MNHEY, CDR2 SVGAGI. This CDR3 contains 15 residues. This CDR3 reads CASSRGSYSNQPQHF. DNA of the CDR3: TGTGCCAGCAGTAGGGGGAGCTATAGCAATCAGCCCCAGCATTTT.

The chain uses TRBV7-2 and TRBJ1-1; unclear D gene. The CDR3 is 14 residues long. V dropped 1 base and J dropped 1 base, with 7 bases sitting between them. From germline, CDR1 is SGHTA and CDR2 FQGNSA. The CDR3 spells CASSLVGGNTEAFF. The CDR3 DNA reads as TGTGCCAGCAGCTTAGTCGGTGGGAACACTGAAGCTTTCTTT.

CDR3 sequence (DNA): TGTGCCAGCAGCGTAGGACTAGCGGGGCCTTACGAGCAGTACTTC. This encodes CASSVGLAGPYEQYF. The genes are TRBV9 and TRBJ2-7; 11 bases are a match to TRBD2. The germline V gene encodes CDR1 SGDLS and CDR2 YYNGEE. J was trimmed by 4 bases and V by 0 bases; bases with no gene match: 3. CDR3 length equals 15 residues.

The J gene is TRBJ2-7, the V gene TRBV11-3, with TRBD2 identical over 15 bases. The CDR3 extends over 16 amino acids. With 5 bases clipped from V and 6 bases from J, the junction kept 8 bases outside the gene matches. Germline CDR1 SGHNT, CDR2 YENEEA. CDR3 in DNA: TGTGCCAGCAGCGCAGGACTAGCGGGAGGGTTAGGCGAGCAGTACTTC. Translation: CASSAGLAGGLGEQYF.

The chain carries TRBV15 and TRBJ1-5; D not resolved. With 0 bases removed from V and 6 bases from J, the gap between germline ends came to 6 bases. The CDR3 totals 13 residues. In germline, CDR1 is LNHNV, CDR2 YYDKDF (reference sequence). CDR3 amino acids: CATSRDGSQPQHF. The CDR3, as DNA: TGTGCCACCAGCAGAGATGGGAGTCAGCCCCAGCATTTT.

The table lists this clone with a count of one. The chain has TRBV7-2 and TRBJ2-1; 8 bases fit TRBD1. From germline, CDR1 is SGHTA and CDR2 FQGNSA. The length of the CDR3 is 17 residues. V was clipped by 5 bases and J by 7 bases; unmatched bases: 16. Written as DNA, the CDR3 is TGTGCCAGCAGCGCAAACCGGGGACAGGCTGTCAGGAATGAGCAGTTCTTC. Its translation is CASSANRGQAVRNEQFF. Based on the CDR3 plus reference TRBV7-2 and TRBJ2-1, the full variable domain is GAGVSQSPSNKVTEKGKDVELRCDPISGHTALYWYRQSLGQGLEFLIYFQGNSAPDKSGLPSDRFSAERTGGSVSTLTIQRTQQEDSAVYLCASSANRGQAVRNEQFFGPGTRLTVL.

This chain connects TRBV7-9 to TRBJ2-7, with a tentative D call TRBD2 (6 bases). V lost 5 bases to trimming and J lost 0 bases, with 14 bases between them. Germline V gene lookup returns CDR1 SEHNR and CDR2 FQNEAQ (reference sequence). This CDR3 is 15 amino acids long. The CDR3 region is CASSPPGLSSYEQYF. The CDR3 DNA is TGTGCCAGCAGCCCACCCGGACTAAGCTCCTACGAGCAGTACTTC. The full variable domain, completed using reference TRBV7-9 and TRBJ2-7, is DTGVSQNPRHKITKRGQNVTFRCDPISEHNRLYWYRQTLGQGPEFLTYFQNEAQLEKSRLLSDRFSAERPKGSFSTLEIQRTEQGDSAMYLCASSPPGLSSYEQYFGPGTRLTVT.

J is TRBJ2-7 and V is TRBV5-1; 9 nucleotides agree with TRBD1. V shed 2 bases and J 5 bases; nucleotides not matched to a gene: 5. Per the germline V gene, CDR1 is SGHRS and CDR2 is YFSETQ. The CDR3 is 14 residues long. CDR3 amino acids: CASSLQGAINEQYF. CDR3 coding DNA: TGCGCCAGCAGCTTACAGGGGGCGATCAACGAGCAGTACTTC.

The chain links TRBV6-5 to TRBJ1-1, with D possibly being TRBD1 (5 bases). The length of the CDR3 is 15 residues. V was pared by 2 bases and J by 7 bases, with 17 bases between. CDR1 is MNHEY, CDR2 SVGAGI, per germline. CDR3 DNA: TGTGCCAGCAGTTACCCGGATGGGGGGGTCGGTGAAGCTTTCTTT. This encodes CASSYPDGGVGEAFF.

The rearrangement joins TRBV7-2 to TRBJ2-2; weak D call: TRBD2 (6 bases). The V gene lost 5 bases and the J gene lost 7 bases, with 20 bases spanning the gap. The length of the CDR3 is 16 residues. CDR1 is SGHTA, CDR2 FQGNSA, per germline. The CDR3 sequence is CASSRGRGAGHGELFF. In DNA, the CDR3 is TGTGCCAGCAGCAGAGGGCGGGGCGCCGGTCACGGGGAGCTGTTTTTT.

The chain carries TRBV10-3 and TRBJ1-1; tentatively, D is TRBD1 (5 bases). The CDR3 sequence is 14 residues long. Trimming took 6 bases from V and 0 from J, leaving 11 bases between them. Germline values: CDR1 ENHRY, CDR2 SYGVKD. CDR3 loop: CAISRVALNTEAFF. CDR3 coding DNA: TGTGCCATCAGCAGGGTTGCACTGAACACTGAAGCTTTCTTT.

This clone showed up just once. The J gene is TRBJ2-7, the V gene TRBV3-1 (or the pseudogene TRBV3-2); 9 positions match TRBD2. V was pared by 4 bases and J by 1 base, with 8 bases of the junction left unmatched. Germline-derived CDR1 and CDR2 are LGHDT and YNNKEL (reference sequence). This CDR3 region has 16 residues. Here the CDR3 reads CASSLSATSGSYEQYF. The DNA for the CDR3 is TGTGCCAGCAGCCTCTCGGCGACTAGCGGTTCCTACGAGCAGTACTTC.

This clone was detected once. The gene calls are TRBV5-4 and TRBJ2-2; 8 bases map to TRBD1. CDR1 and CDR2 (germline): SGHNT, YYREEE (reference sequence). J lost 3 bases, V lost 8 bases, and 6 bases had no gene match. The CDR3 loop spans 14 amino acids. CDR3 bases: TGTGCCAGTGGTACAGGGGGGTACACCGGGGAGCTGTTTTTT. Translating it yields CASGTGGYTGELFF.